Below, 6 T cell receptor beta chains from the same sample are listed, as sequenced in a study of OX40 agonist ivuxolimab in advanced cancers. TCRdb's copy holds only in-frame clones and misses some; the assay was immunoSEQ multiplex PCR. Among 80,000 to 100,000 clones listed, 87% were seen once. The sample here was CD4+ or CD8+ T cells sorted from blood, taken in a trial of the OX40 agonist ivuxolimab. The receptors were gathered from an adult with an advanced solid tumor such as melanoma, head and neck, liver or kidney cancer.

This rearrangement joins TRBV5-1 to TRBJ2-3; 10 nucleotides align to TRBD1. V shed 4 bases and J 4 bases; nucleotides not matched to a gene: 0. Per the germline V gene, CDR1 is SGHRS and CDR2 is YFSETQ. The CDR3 is made up of 13 amino acids. The CDR3 here is CASSGQGADTQYF. Here the CDR3 DNA reads TGCGCCAGCAGCGGACAGGGGGCAGATACGCAGTATTTT.

The V and J genes are TRBV5-4 and TRBJ1-4; D is unresolved. Germline V CDR1 and CDR2: SGHNT, YYREEE (reference sequence). V was pared by 4 bases and J by 0 bases, with 13 bases between. The CDR3 extends over 16 amino acids. Here the CDR3 DNA reads TGTGCCAGCAGCCGTGGTGGGTCGTCAACTAATGAAAAACTGTTTTTT. Encoded protein: CASSRGGSSTNEKLFF.

This chain joins TRBV15 and TRBJ1-4; the D gene is possibly TRBD1 (5 bases). The V gene's germline CDR1 is LNHNV and CDR2 YYDKDF (reference sequence). The length of the CDR3 is 16 residues. The ends were cut back, 1 base at V and 7 bases at J, with 16 bases in the middle. The CDR3 spells CATSRGDQARAEKLFF. As DNA, the CDR3 is TGTGCCACCAGCAGAGGGGACCAGGCGAGGGCTGAAAAACTGTTTTTT.

This rearrangement joins TRBV18 to TRBJ2-2; D is ambiguous. The CDR3 runs 15 residues. The germline V and J ends were trimmed by 3 bases and 0 bases, with 8 bases remaining between them. CDR1 KGHSH and CDR2 LQKENI come from the germline V gene. Here the CDR3 reads CASSPWQANTGELFF. CDR3 sequence (DNA): TGTGCCAGCTCACCCTGGCAGGCGAACACCGGGGAGCTGTTTTTT.

The rearrangement uses TRBV27 and TRBJ2-3; D ambiguous. The V and J ends lost 5 bases and 11 bases respectively, with 14 bases between them. Looked up from germline, CDR1 is MNHEY and CDR2 is SMNVEV (reference sequence). The CDR3 runs 12 residues. The CDR3 DNA reads TGTGCCAGCAGTCCAACAGCTGTCATGCAGTATTTT. Encoded protein: CASSPTAVMQYF.

The rearrangement links TRBV27 to TRBJ2-2, with 7 bases aligning to TRBD1. This CDR3 has 14 amino acids. Germline loops: CDR1 MNHEY, CDR2 SMNVEV (reference sequence). V lost 5 bases to trimming and J lost 0 bases; unmatched junction nucleotides: 0. The DNA of the CDR3 is TGTGCCAGCAGTACAGGGGCGAACACCGGGGAGCTGTTTTTT. This codes for CASSTGANTGELFF.